The 20 T cell receptor beta chains given below trace back to one sample, sequenced in a study of T cell responses to AZD1222 COVID-19 vaccine. Repertoires were generated with immunoSEQ multiplex PCR, while TCRdb's copy carries only in-frame clones and drops some. The sample contains 100,000 to 150,000 clones, approximately 91% of which appear only once. This sample comprised peripheral blood, obtained on day 0 of AZD1222 vaccination. Every receptor here comes from an adult in good health.

CDR3 residues: CASSPTKGTEAFF. CDR3 DNA sequence: TGTGCCAGCAGCCCCACAAAGGGGACTGAAGCTTTCTTT. This rearrangement joins TRBV7-8 to TRBJ1-1; weak D call: TRBD1 (5 bases). This CDR3 has 13 residues. Germline CDR1 is SGHVS and CDR2 is FQNEAQ. V lost 5 bases, J lost 5 bases, and 12 bases lay in between. The full variable domain, completed using reference TRBV7-8 and TRBJ1-1, is GAGVSQSPRYKVAKRGQDVALRCDPISGHVSLFWYQQALGQGPEFLTYFQNEAQLDKSGLPSDRFFAERPEGSVSTLKIQRTQQEDSAVYLCASSPTKGTEAFFGQGTRLTVV.

The V call is TRBV3-1 (or the pseudogene TRBV3-2), the J call TRBJ1-3; D may be TRBD1 (5 bases). This CDR3 has 16 amino acids. V was shortened by 3 bases and J by 0 bases, with 12 bases between the two germline ends. Germline V gene lookup returns CDR1 LGHDT and CDR2 YNNKEL (reference sequence). The CDR3 DNA is TGTGCCAGCAGCCACAGGGACCGACCCTCTGGAAACACCATATATTTT. The encoded protein is CASSHRDRPSGNTIYF.

The gene calls are TRBV27 and TRBJ1-5; D ambiguous. V was trimmed by 0 bases and J by 4 bases, leaving 4 bases between them. The CDR3 sequence is 13 residues long. From germline, CDR1 is MNHEY and CDR2 SMNVEV (reference sequence). The CDR3 bases are TGTGCCAGCAGTTTATCGCGAAATCAGCCCCAGCATTTT. This gives the protein CASSLSRNQPQHF.

V gene TRBV7-3 combines with J gene TRBJ2-7; D gene uncertain. CDR3 length equals 15 residues. The V end lost 0 bases, the J end lost 2 bases, and 11 bases lay between the germline ends. Looked up from germline, CDR1 is SGHTA and CDR2 is FQGTGA. CDR3 sequence reads: CASSLTEGPPYEQYF. The CDR3 coding sequence is TGTGCCAGCAGCTTAACGGAAGGACCCCCCTACGAGCAGTACTTC. The complete variable domain, with remaining parts taken from reference TRBV7-3 and TRBJ2-7, reads GAGVSQTPSNKVTEKGKYVELRCDPISGHTALYWYRQSLGQGPEFLIYFQGTGAADDSGLPNDRFFAVRPEGSVSTLKIQRTERGDSAVYLCASSLTEGPPYEQYFGPGTRLTVT.

The chain combines TRBV5-1 with TRBJ1-2; 9 bases are shared with TRBD1. The CDR3 has 15 residues. CDR1 is SGHRS, CDR2 YFSETQ, per germline. J was trimmed by 5 bases and V by 0 bases; bases with no gene match: 5. The CDR3 nucleotides are TGCGCCAGCAGCTTGGCCTCCGGGACAGGGTATGGCTACACCTTC. It codes for CASSLASGTGYGYTF.

The J gene is TRBJ1-1, the V gene TRBV5-1, with D perhaps matching TRBD1 (5 bases). Germline loops: CDR1 SGHRS, CDR2 YFSETQ. V lost 2 bases and J 7 bases, leaving 12 bases between the germline ends. The CDR3 is made up of 13 amino acids. CDR3 nucleotides: TGCGCCAGCAGCTTCGACGACAGTAATGAAGCTTTCTTT. Translated: CASSFDDSNEAFF.

The V gene is TRBV7-3, the J gene TRBJ2-7, with 7 positions matching TRBD1. Trimming cost V 6 bases and J 2 bases; bases outside gene matches: 7. Germline assignment: CDR1 SGHTA and CDR2 FQGTGA. The CDR3 sequence is 14 residues long. CDR3 DNA: TGTGCCAGCAGTCCCCGACAGGGTCCCTACGAGCAGTACTTC. Its protein is CASSPRQGPYEQYF. The whole variable domain, remainder taken from reference TRBV7-3 and TRBJ2-7, is GAGVSQTPSNKVTEKGKYVELRCDPISGHTALYWYRQSLGQGPEFLIYFQGTGAADDSGLPNDRFFAVRPEGSVSTLKIQRTERGDSAVYLCASSPRQGPYEQYFGPGTRLTVT.

A word on this clone: The sample holds other DNA sequences that translate to the same CDR3. The chain carries TRBV3-1 (or the pseudogene TRBV3-2) and TRBJ1-2; D remains ambiguous. V was trimmed by 1 base and J by 1 base, leaving 4 bases between them. In germline, CDR1 is LGHDT, CDR2 YNNKEL (reference sequence). CDR3 length equals 13 residues. Here the CDR3 DNA reads TGTGCCAGCAGCCAAGGCAGTAACTATGGCTACACCTTC. This sequence encodes CASSQGSNYGYTF.

CDR3: CASSPNRLANYGYTF. The CDR3 region has the DNA TGTGCCAGCAGCCCCAACAGGTTAGCTAACTATGGCTACACCTTC. V is TRBV4-2 and J is TRBJ1-2; D possibly corresponds to TRBD1 (5 bases). The germline V and J ends were trimmed by 4 bases and 0 bases, with 12 bases remaining between them. The CDR3 loop spans 15 amino acids. Germline CDR1 LGHNA, CDR2 YNFKEQ.

V and J are TRBV4-3 and TRBJ1-4; D not resolved. CDR3 length: 13 amino acids. Germline loops: CDR1 LGHNA, CDR2 YSLEER. Trimming removed 1 base from V and 8 bases from J, with 8 bases in between. CDR3 sequence (DNA): TGCGCCAGCAGCCAAGGGCCCGGAGAAAAACTGTTTTTT. It yields the protein CASSQGPGEKLFF.

The chain uses TRBV5-1 and TRBJ2-3; perhaps TRBD2 as D (6 bases). The V and J ends lost 7 bases and 2 bases respectively, with 11 bases between them. The CDR3 loop spans 13 amino acids. Germline CDR1 SGHRS, CDR2 YFSETQ. The CDR3 is CASGTLPTDTQYF. The CDR3 nucleotides are TGCGCCAGCGGGACTTTGCCCACAGATACGCAGTATTTT.

CDR3: CASSPTGAYEQYF. As DNA, the CDR3 is TGTGCCAGCAGCCCGACAGGGGCCTACGAGCAGTACTTC. The chain carries TRBV5-5 and TRBJ2-7; 8 nucleotides match TRBD1. CDR1 and CDR2 from the germline V gene are SGHKS and YYEKEE (reference sequence). The J segment lost 2 bases and the V segment lost 4 bases, leaving 2 bases of the junction unmatched. The CDR3 is 13 amino acids.

This sequence joins TRBV7-3 and TRBJ2-3; 9 nucleotides line up with TRBD2. The germline gives CDR1 SGHTA, CDR2 FQGTGA. The J segment lost 2 bases and the V segment lost 0 bases, leaving 6 bases of the junction unmatched. The CDR3 sequence is 17 residues long. The DNA for the CDR3 is TGTGCCAGCAGCTTAACCCCCGGCGGGAGGGACACAGATACGCAGTATTTT. Residues: CASSLTPGGRDTDTQYF. The full variable domain, with the rest looked up from reference TRBV7-3 and TRBJ2-3, is GAGVSQTPSNKVTEKGKYVELRCDPISGHTALYWYRQSLGQGPEFLIYFQGTGAADDSGLPNDRFFAVRPEGSVSTLKIQRTERGDSAVYLCASSLTPGGRDTDTQYFGPGTRLTVL.

The chain has TRBV7-8 and TRBJ2-3; D perhaps matches TRBD1 (5 bases). With 1 base removed from V and 5 bases from J, the gap between germline ends came to 10 bases. Germline lookup yields CDR1 SGHVS and CDR2 FQNEAQ. The CDR3 totals 14 residues. Written as DNA, the CDR3 is TGTGCCAGCAGCTTAGACAGGCGTAAAGATACGCAGTATTTT. Its protein is CASSLDRRKDTQYF. The full variable domain, with the rest looked up from reference TRBV7-8 and TRBJ2-3, is GAGVSQSPRYKVAKRGQDVALRCDPISGHVSLFWYQQALGQGPEFLTYFQNEAQLDKSGLPSDRFFAERPEGSVSTLKIQRTQQEDSAVYLCASSLDRRKDTQYFGPGTRLTVL.

This clone was observed once. The V and J genes are TRBV9 and TRBJ1-6, with 11 bases that match TRBD1. V lost 3 bases, J lost 10 bases, and 6 bases stayed unmatched. The CDR3 runs 15 residues. Germline lookup yields CDR1 SGDLS and CDR2 YYNGEE. As DNA, the CDR3 is TGTGCCAGCAGCGAGGGACAGGGGGTATCCTCACCCCTCCACTTT. It yields the protein CASSEGQGVSSPLHF.

This clone was counted once. The rearrangement uses TRBV30 and TRBJ2-7; perhaps D is TRBD1 or TRBD2 (6 bases each). Germline loops: CDR1 GTSNPN, CDR2 SVGIG (reference sequence). The CDR3 has 14 amino acids. V lost 2 bases to trimming and J lost 1 base, with 12 bases between them. This chain's CDR3 is CAWSRGGPSYEQYF. CDR3 coding DNA: TGTGCCTGGAGTAGAGGGGGGCCATCCTACGAGCAGTACTTC.

This chain joins TRBV7-9 and TRBJ2-3; 8 bases align to TRBD2. The CDR3 spans 13 residues. With V trimmed by 8 bases and J by 4 bases, 5 bases remained unmatched. The V gene's germline CDR1 is SEHNR and CDR2 FQNEAQ (reference sequence). The CDR3 loop reads CASAGGLADTQYF. In DNA, the CDR3 is TGTGCCAGCGCGGGGGGCTTGGCAGATACGCAGTATTTT.

The genes are TRBV7-9 and TRBJ1-1, with a possible D match to TRBD1 (5 bases). Per germline, CDR1 SEHNR and CDR2 FQNEAQ (reference sequence). This CDR3 has 13 residues. V lost 4 bases and J 1 base, leaving 7 bases between the germline ends. CDR3 region: CASSSGGNTEAFF. The DNA for the CDR3 is TGTGCCAGCAGCTCCGGGGGGAACACTGAAGCTTTCTTT.

The V and J genes are TRBV5-5 and TRBJ2-7, with 7 bases fitting TRBD2. V lost 3 bases to trimming and J lost 3 bases; unmatched junction nucleotides: 9. Germline assignment: CDR1 SGHKS and CDR2 YYEKEE (reference sequence). The CDR3 contains 15 residues. The CDR3 sequence: CASSWGGAGSYEQYF. Written as DNA, the CDR3 is TGTGCCAGCAGCTGGGGGGGAGCGGGAAGCTACGAGCAGTACTTC.

This clone was picked up a small number of times. The chain employs TRBV25-1 and TRBJ1-1, with TRBD1 matching over 7 bases. The germline gives CDR1 MGHDK, CDR2 SYGVNS. The V segment lost 6 bases and the J segment 4 bases; nucleotides outside the gene matches: 5. The CDR3 consists of 13 residues. Written as DNA, the CDR3 is TGTGCCAGCAGGACAGGGATTAGCACTGAAGCTTTCTTT. Protein sequence: CASRTGISTEAFF.